This T cell receptor (beta chain) stems from a study of T cells in Graves' hyperthyroidism and ophthalmopathy (dated by TCRdb to the late 2010s). A note on the overall study: Peripheral blood was collected at initial diagnosis, before any treatment. To identify distinguishing TCR V-J signatures, a discovery cohort of around 100 patients was used, comprising fewer than 45 with Graves' ophthalmopathy and under 60 with stable Graves' hyperthyroidism. An independent validation cohort of 18 to 20 hyperthyroidism patients and about 16 patients who later progressed to ophthalmopathy tested prospective prediction of ophthalmopathy. After blood sampling, hyperthyroidism patients were treated with methimazole at a starting dose of 30 mg daily, and ophthalmopathy patients were treated with high-dose intravenous methylprednisolone. The 75 to 100 discovery patients were randomly split 7:3 into training and test sets. The study also compared thyroid tissue and blood T-cell repertoires from over 5 Graves' hyperthyroidism patients. TCR Vbeta CDR3 sequencing of roughly 140 peripheral blood samples (approximately 44 ophthalmopathy, 75 hyperthyroidism and approximately 17 progressor patients) is reported in the paper.

The TCR beta CDR3 regions were amplified from the RNA transcripts. The first round of RT-PCR for the TCR CDR3 was performed with the HTBI primer set and the Qiagen OneStep RT-PCR kit. Libraries were constructed in a second round of multiplex PCR, after which size selection and purification were performed. Libraries were sequenced paired-end with 100 bp reads on an Illumina HiSeq2000. As for how the authors treated the data: Raw data were processed with SOAPnuke, discarding reads with adapters, uncalled bases, mean Phred below 15, or no exact constant-primer or identifier match. COPE v1.2.5 was used to merge the high-quality paired reads, and each unique nucleotide sequence was defined as a clonotype. MiTCR v1.1 was used to align the clonotypes against IMGT TRBV, TRBD and TRBJ reference segments. Only V-J combinations with frequency above 0.0001, covering approximately 99% of repertoires, were analysed. The TCS score was defined as F50 (clonal expansion) divided by E x V (chaos), with BLOSUM62-based TCRdist calculated between CDR3 peptides within each V-J. Welch's t-statistics and random forest reduced roughly 540 V-J features to 10 to 15, which were used in a naive Bayes classifier (R e1071). TCRdb's own reprocessing of the public reads used fastp at Q25 and MiXCR and kept productive beta chains. Rows are unified per CDR3 protein, each entry keeping the most common DNA and genes. What appears here as the V and J calls and clone size reflects TCRdb's work, not the paper's. For this sample there are 600,000 to 650,000 distinct CDR3 sequences; around 21% appear just once. In total, the top ten clones hold roughly 30% of the sample.

The full study reports these points: Most expanded thyroid clonotypes (frequency above 0.001) were also detected in blood, suggesting blood repertoires may reflect thyroid immune responses. In validation, progression to ophthalmopathy was predicted by the model with around 71% sensitivity and 72% to 85% specificity, a median of approximately 6.5 months before onset. Sample size was not statistically predetermined, and blinding of investigators to group allocation was not performed. A model built on a 13 V-J signature distinguished ophthalmopathy from stable hyperthyroidism, reaching 87.88% sensitivity and about 81% specificity in cross-validation and 80%/75% in testing.

Ophthalmopathy patients had moderately to severely active disease, Clinical Activity Score of at least 3, NOSPECS grade of at least 4, and duration under 3 months. The study excluded patients with uncontrolled infections, other autoimmune diseases, pregnancy or lactation. Clinical symptoms, serum thyroxine and TRAb, thyroid ultrasound, and orbital computed tomography formed the basis for the diagnoses. PBMCs were isolated from about 9.1 ml of fresh peripheral blood by Ficoll-Paque density gradient centrifugation. Total RNA was extracted using Trizol reagent, and RNA quality was assessed on an Agilent 2100 Bioanalyzer. Between the V and J ends, shortened by 0 bases and 7 bases respectively, the junction contains 10 bases. The germline V gene (reference sequence) gives CDR1 as DFQATT and CDR2 as SNEGSKA. From the cysteine through the phenylalanine, the CDR3 covers 13 amino acids. The kept DNA is CDR3 alone, 39 bases in frame from the first base.

As concerns this clonotype: What antigen it recognizes has not been identified. Per-nucleotide qualities are absent, and no much larger clonotype sits a single base away.

The specimen sequenced was blood. The clonotype was recovered from a man in his thirties or forties with Graves' ophthalmopathy. This sequence uses TRBV20-1 and TRBJ2-1; the D segment cannot be called with confidence. The DNA reads as follows: TGCAGTGCTAGAGACGTTAACGGAAATGAGCAGTTCTTC. Protein translation: CSARDVNGNEQFF.